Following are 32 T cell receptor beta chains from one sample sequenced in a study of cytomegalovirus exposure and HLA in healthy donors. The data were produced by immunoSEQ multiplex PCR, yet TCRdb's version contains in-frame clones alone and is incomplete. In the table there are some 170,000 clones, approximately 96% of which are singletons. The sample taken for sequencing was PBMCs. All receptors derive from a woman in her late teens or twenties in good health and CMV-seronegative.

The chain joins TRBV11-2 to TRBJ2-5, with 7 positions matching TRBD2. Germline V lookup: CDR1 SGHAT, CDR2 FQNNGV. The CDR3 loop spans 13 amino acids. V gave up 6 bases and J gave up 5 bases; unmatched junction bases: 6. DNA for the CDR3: TGTGCCAGCAGACGTGGGGGGGAGGAGACCCAGTACTTC. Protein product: CASRRGGEETQYF.

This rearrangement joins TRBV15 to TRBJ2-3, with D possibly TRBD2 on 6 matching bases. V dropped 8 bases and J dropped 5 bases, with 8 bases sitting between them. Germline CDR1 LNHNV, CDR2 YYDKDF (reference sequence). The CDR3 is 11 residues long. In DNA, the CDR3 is TGTGCCACCTCTAGCGTAGATACGCAGTATTTT. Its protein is CATSSVDTQYF.

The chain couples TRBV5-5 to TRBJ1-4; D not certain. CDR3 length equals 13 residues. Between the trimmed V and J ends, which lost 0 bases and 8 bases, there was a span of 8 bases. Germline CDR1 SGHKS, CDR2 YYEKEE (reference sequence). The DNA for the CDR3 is TGTGCCAGCAGCTTGGGGATAGCCGAAAAACTGTTTTTT. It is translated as CASSLGIAEKLFF.

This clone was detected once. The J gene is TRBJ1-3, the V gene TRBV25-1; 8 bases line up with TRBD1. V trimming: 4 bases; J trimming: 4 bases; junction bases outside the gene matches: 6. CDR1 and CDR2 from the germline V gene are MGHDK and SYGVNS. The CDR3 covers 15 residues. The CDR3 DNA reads TGTGCCAGCAGTGCAGGGGGCAGCGCAGGAAACACCATATATTTT. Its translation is CASSAGGSAGNTIYF.

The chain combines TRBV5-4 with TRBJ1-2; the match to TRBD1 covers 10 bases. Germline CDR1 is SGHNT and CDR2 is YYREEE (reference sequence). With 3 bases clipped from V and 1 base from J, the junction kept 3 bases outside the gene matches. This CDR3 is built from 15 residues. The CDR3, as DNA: TGTGCCAGCAGCTCTCGGACAGGGGGTAACTATGGCTACACCTTC. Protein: CASSSRTGGNYGYTF.

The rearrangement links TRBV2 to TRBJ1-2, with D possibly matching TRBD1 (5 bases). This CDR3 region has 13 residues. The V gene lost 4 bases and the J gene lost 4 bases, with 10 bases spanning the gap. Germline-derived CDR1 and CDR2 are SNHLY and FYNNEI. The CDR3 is CASSGVGPYGYTF. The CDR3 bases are TGTGCCAGCAGTGGGGTGGGGCCCTATGGCTACACCTTC.

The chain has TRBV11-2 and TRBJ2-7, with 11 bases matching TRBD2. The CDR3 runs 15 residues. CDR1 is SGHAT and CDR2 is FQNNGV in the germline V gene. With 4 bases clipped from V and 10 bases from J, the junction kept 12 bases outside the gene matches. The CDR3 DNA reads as TGTGCCAGCAGCTCCCAACAGGGGACTAGCGGTGATCAGTACTTC. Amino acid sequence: CASSSQQGTSGDQYF. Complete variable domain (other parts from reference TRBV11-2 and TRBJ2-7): EAGVAQSPRYKIIEKRQSVAFWCNPISGHATLYWYQQILGQGPKLLIQFQNNGVVDDSQLPKDRFSAERLKGVDSTLKIQPAKLEDSAVYLCASSSQQGTSGDQYFGPGTRLTVT.

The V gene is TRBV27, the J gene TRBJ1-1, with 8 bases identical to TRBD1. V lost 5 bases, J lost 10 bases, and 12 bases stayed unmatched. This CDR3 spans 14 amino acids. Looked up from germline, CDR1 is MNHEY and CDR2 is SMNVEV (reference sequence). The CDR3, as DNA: TGTGCCAGCAGTGCCAAAATGGGACAGGCTACAGCTTTCTTT. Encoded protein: CASSAKMGQATAFF.

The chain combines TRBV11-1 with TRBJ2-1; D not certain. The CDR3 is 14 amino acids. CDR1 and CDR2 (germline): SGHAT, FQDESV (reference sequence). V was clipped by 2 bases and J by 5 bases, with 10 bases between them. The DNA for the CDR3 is TGTGCCAGCAGCTTAAACTACAAGAACAATGAGCAGTTCTTC. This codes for CASSLNYKNNEQFF. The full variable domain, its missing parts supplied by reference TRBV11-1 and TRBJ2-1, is EAEVAQSPRYKITEKSQAVAFWCDPISGHATLYWYRQILGQGPELLVQFQDESVVDDSQLPKDRFSAERLKGVDSTLKIQPAELGDSAMYLCASSLNYKNNEQFFGPGTRLTVL.

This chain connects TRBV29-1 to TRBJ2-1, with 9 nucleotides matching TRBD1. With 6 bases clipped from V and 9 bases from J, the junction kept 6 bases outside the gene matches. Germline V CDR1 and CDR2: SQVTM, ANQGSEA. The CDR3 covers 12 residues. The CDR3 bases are TGCAGCGTGACAGGGGGAGATGGTGAGCAGTTCTTC. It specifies CSVTGGDGEQFF.

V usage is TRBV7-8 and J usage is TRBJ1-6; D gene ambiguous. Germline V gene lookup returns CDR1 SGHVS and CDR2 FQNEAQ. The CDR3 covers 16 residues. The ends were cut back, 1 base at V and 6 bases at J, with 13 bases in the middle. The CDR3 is CASSLEGANLNSPLHF. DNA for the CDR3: TGTGCCAGCAGCTTAGAGGGAGCGAACCTTAATTCACCCCTCCACTTT.

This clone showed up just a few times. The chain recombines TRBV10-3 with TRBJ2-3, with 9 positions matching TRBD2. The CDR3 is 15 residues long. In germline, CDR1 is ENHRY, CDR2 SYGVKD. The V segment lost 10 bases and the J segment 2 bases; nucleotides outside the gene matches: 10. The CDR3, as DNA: TGTGCCACGGAGGAGGCGGGGGGGGTCACAGATACGCAGTATTTT. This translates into CATEEAGGVTDTQYF.

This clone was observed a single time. The chain's CDR3 is CASSVDRGYGNTIYF. CDR3 in DNA: TGTGCCAGCAGTGTGGACAGGGGGTATGGAAACACCATATATTTT. This sequence joins TRBV2 and TRBJ1-3; 10 positions match TRBD1. The CDR3 length is 15 residues. Germline CDR1 and CDR2: SNHLY and FYNNEI. V lost 4 bases to trimming and J lost 3 bases; unmatched junction nucleotides: 3.

DNA for the CDR3: TGTGCCAGTAGTATCTCCGGGAGCGGTGAAAAACTGTTTTTT. Protein: CASSISGSGEKLFF. The genes are TRBV19 and TRBJ1-4; D remains ambiguous. Germline-derived CDR1 and CDR2 are LNHDA and SQIVND (reference sequence). The CDR3 length is 14 residues. V shed 3 bases and J shed 7 bases, with 12 bases lying between them. Full variable domain (outside the CDR3, taken from reference TRBV19 and TRBJ1-4): DGGITQSPKYLFRKEGQNVTLSCEQNLNHDAMYWYRQDPGQGLRLIYYSQIVNDFQKGDIAEGYSVSREKKESFPLTVTSAQKNPTAFYLCASSISGSGEKLFFGSGTQLSVL.

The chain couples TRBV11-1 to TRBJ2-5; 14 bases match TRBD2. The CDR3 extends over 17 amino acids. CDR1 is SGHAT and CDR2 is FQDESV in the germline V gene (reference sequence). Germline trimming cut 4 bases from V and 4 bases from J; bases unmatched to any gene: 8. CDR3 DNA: TGTGCCAGCAGCTCGGGACTAGCGGGGGTGATGGGAGAGACCCAGTACTTC. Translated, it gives CASSSGLAGVMGETQYF.

The CDR3: CASSSGQVTYEQYF. The CDR3 nucleotides read TGTGCCAGCAGCTCGGGACAGGTGACCTACGAGCAGTACTTC. V gene TRBV11-2 combines with J gene TRBJ2-7; 8 nucleotides align to TRBD1. The germline CDR1 and CDR2 sequences are SGHAT and FQNNGV. The CDR3 has 14 residues. With V trimmed by 4 bases and J by 2 bases, 4 bases remained unmatched.

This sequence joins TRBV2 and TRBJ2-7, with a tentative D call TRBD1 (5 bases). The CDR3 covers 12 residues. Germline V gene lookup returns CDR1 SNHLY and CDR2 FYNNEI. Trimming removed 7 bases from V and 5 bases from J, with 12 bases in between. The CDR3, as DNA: TGTGCCAGCACTGGGCAGGGTAACGAGCAGTACTTC. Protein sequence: CASTGQGNEQYF.

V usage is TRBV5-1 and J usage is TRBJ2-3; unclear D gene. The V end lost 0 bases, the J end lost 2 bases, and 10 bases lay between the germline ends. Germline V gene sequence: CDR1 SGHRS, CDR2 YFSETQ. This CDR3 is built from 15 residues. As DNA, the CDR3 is TGCGCCAGCAGCTTGGGACTCGTTTACACAGATACGCAGTATTTT. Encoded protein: CASSLGLVYTDTQYF.

As DNA, the CDR3 is TGTGCCAGCAGCTTAGCCACACCCCACTACGAGCAGTACTTC. This translates into CASSLATPHYEQYF. The chain uses TRBV7-2 and TRBJ2-7; no clear D gene. The CDR3 is 14 amino acids. Germline V CDR1 and CDR2: SGHTA, FQGNSA. V gave up 0 bases and J gave up 3 bases, with 9 bases separating them.

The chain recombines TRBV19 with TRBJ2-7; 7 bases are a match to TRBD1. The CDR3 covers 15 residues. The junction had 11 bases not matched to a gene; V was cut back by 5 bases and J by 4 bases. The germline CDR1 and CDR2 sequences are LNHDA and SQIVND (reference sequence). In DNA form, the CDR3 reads TGTGCCAGTAGTCGGTTATCGGGACAGTTGTACGAGCAGTACTTC. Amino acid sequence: CASSRLSGQLYEQYF.

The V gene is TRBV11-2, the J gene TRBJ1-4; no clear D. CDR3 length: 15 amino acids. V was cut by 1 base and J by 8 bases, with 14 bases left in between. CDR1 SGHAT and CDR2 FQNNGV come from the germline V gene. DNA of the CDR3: TGTGCCAGCAGCTTAGGGCCGGCGGTTGGCGAAAAACTGTTTTTT. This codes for CASSLGPAVGEKLFF.

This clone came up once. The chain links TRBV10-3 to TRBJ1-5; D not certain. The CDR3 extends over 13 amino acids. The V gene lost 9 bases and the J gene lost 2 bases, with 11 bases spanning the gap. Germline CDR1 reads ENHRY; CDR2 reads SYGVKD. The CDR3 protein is CAIGGTGNQPQHF. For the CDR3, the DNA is TGTGCCATAGGAGGCACGGGCAATCAGCCCCAGCATTTT.

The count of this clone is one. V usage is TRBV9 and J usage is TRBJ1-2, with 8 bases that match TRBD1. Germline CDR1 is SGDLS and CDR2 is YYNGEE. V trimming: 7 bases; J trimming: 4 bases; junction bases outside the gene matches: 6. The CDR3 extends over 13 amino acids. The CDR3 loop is CASGGQGTYGYTF. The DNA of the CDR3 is TGTGCCAGCGGAGGACAGGGTACCTATGGCTACACCTTC. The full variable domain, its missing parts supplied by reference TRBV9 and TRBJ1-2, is DSGVTQTPKHLITATGQRVTLRCSPRSGDLSVYWYQQSLDQGLQFLIQYYNGEERAKGNILERFSAQQFPDLHSELNLSSLELGDSALYFCASGGQGTYGYTFGSGTRLTVV.

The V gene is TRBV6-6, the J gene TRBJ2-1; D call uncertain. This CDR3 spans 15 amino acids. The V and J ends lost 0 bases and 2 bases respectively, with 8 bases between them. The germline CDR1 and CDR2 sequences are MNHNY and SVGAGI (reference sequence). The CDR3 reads CASSYSAGTYNEQFF. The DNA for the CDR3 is TGTGCCAGCAGTTACTCTGCAGGTACCTACAATGAGCAGTTCTTC.

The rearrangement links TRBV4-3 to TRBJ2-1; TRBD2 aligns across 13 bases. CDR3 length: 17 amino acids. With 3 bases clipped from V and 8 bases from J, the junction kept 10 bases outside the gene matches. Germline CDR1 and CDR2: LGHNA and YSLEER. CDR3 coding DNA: TGCGCCAGCAGCCACGGGACTAGCGGGGCCCGGGGGGATGAGCAGTTCTTC. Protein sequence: CASSHGTSGARGDEQFF.

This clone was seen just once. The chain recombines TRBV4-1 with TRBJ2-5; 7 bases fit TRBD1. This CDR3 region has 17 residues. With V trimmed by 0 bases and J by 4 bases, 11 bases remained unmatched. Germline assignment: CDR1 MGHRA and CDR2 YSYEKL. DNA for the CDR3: TGCGCCAGCAGCCAAGAGGGGTACAGGGGTACGCGAGAGACCCAGTACTTC. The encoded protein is CASSQEGYRGTRETQYF.

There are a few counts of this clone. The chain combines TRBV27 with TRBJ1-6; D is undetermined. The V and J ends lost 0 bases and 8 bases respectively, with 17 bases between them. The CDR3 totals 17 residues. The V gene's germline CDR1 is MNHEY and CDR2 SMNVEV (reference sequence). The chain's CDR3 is CASSLSNLGRVDSPLHF. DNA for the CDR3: TGTGCCAGCAGTTTATCGAATTTAGGGAGGGTGGATTCACCCCTCCACTTT.

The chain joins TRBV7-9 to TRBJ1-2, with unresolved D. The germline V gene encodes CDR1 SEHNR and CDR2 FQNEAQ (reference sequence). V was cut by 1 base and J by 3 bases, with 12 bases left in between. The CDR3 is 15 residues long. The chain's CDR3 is CASSLGSSSDYGYTF. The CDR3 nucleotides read TGTGCCAGCAGCTTAGGCAGTTCCAGTGACTATGGCTACACCTTC.

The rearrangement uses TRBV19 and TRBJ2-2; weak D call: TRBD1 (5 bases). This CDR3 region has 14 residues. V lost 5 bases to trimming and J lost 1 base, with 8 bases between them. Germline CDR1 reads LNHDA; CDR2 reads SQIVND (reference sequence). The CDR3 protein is CASSSTGNTGELFF. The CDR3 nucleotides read TGTGCCAGTAGTTCCACAGGGAACACCGGGGAGCTGTTTTTT.

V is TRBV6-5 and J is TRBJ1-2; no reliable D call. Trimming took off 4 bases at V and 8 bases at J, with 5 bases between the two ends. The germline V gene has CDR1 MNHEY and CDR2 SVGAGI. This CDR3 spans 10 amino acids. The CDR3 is CASSSPGYTF. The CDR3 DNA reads TGTGCCAGCAGTTCCCCAGGCTACACCTTC.

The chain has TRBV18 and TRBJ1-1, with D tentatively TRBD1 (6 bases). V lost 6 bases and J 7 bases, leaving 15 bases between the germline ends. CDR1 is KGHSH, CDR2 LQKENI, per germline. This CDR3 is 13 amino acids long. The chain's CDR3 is CASSPQGPGEAFF. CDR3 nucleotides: TGTGCCAGCTCCCCCCAGGGGCCGGGTGAAGCTTTCTTT.

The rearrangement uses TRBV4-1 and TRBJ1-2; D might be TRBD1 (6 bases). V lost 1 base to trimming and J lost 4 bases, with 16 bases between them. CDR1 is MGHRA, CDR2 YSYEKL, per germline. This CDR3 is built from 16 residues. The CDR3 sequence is CASSQGAGVTSYGYTF. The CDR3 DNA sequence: TGCGCCAGCAGCCAAGGGGCAGGGGTTACCTCCTATGGCTACACCTTC.